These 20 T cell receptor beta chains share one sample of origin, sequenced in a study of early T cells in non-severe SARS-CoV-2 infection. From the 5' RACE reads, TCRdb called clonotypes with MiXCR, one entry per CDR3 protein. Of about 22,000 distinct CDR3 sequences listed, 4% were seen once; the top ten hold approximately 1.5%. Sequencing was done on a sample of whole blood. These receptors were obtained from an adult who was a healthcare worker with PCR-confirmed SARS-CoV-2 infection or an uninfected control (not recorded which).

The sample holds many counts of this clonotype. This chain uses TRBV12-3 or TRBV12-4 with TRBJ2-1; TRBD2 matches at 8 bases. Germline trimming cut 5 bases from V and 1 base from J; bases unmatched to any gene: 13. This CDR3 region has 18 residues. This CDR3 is CASSPLSGGAVSYNEQFF. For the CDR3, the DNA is TGTGCCAGCAGTCCCCTCAGCGGGGGTGCTGTTTCCTACAATGAGCAGTTCTTC.

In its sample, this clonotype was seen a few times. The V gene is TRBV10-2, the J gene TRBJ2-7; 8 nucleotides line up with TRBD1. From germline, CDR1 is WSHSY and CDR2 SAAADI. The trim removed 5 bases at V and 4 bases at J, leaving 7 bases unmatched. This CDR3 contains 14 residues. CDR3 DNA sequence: TGCGCCAGCAGTTTACAGGGGGAGTCTTACGAGCAGTACTTC. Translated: CASSLQGESYEQYF.

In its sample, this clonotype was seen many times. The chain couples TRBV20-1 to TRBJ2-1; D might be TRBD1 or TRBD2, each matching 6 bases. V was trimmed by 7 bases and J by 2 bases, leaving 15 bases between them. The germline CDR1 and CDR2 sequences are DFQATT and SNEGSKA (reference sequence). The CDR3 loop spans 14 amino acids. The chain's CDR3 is CSGRRGATYNEQFF. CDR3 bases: TGCAGTGGCAGGAGGGGGGCGACCTACAATGAGCAGTTCTTC.

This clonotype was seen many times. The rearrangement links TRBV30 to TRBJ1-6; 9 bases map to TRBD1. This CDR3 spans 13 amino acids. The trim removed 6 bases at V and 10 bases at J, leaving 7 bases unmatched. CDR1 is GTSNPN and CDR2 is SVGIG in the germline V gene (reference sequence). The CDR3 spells CACQGQGGSPLHF. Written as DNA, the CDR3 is TGTGCCTGCCAGGGACAGGGCGGGTCACCCCTCCACTTT.

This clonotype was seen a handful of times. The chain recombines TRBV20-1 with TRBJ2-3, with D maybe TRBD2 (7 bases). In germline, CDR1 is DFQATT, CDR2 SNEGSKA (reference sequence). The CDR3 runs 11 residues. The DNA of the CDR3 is TGCCTATGGGGGGGCGAAGATACGCAGTATTTT. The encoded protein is CLWGGEDTQYF.

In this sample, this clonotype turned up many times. The CDR3 protein is CASSPHRLNTGELFF. CDR3 nucleotide sequence: TGTGCCAGCAGCCCCCACCGGTTGAACACCGGGGAGCTGTTTTTT. V is TRBV7-9 and J is TRBJ2-2; D not resolved. Trimming cost V 5 bases and J 1 base, with 11 bases left between them. Germline V gene lookup returns CDR1 SEHNR and CDR2 FQNEAQ (reference sequence). CDR3 length: 15 amino acids. Using reference TRBV7-9 and TRBJ2-2 for the parts outside the CDR3, the full variable domain is DTGVSQNPRHKITKRGQNVTFRCDPISEHNRLYWYRQTLGQGPEFLTYFQNEAQLEKSRLLSDRFSAERPKGSFSTLEIQRTEQGDSAMYLCASSPHRLNTGELFFGEGSRLTVL.

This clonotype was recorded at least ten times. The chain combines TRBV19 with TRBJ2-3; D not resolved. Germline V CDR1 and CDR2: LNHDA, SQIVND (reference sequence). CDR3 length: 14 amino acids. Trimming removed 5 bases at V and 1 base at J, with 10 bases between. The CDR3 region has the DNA TGTGCCAGTAGTGCATCCGGCGGCACAGATACGCAGTATTTT. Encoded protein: CASSASGGTDTQYF.

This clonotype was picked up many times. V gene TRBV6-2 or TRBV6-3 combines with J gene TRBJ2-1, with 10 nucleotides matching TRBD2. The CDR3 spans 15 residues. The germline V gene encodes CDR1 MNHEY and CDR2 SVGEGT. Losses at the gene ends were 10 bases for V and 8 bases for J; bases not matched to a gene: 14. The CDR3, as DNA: TGTGCCACCGAGGAGCGGGGGGGGCCTTCGGATGAGCAGTTCTTC. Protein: CATEERGGPSDEQFF.

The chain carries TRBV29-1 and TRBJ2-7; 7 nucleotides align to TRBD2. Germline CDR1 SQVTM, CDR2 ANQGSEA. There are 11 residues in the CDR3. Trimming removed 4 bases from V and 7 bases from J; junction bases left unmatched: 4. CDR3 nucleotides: TGCAGCGTTGCTCCAGCGGGGGAGCAGTACTTC. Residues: CSVAPAGEQYF.

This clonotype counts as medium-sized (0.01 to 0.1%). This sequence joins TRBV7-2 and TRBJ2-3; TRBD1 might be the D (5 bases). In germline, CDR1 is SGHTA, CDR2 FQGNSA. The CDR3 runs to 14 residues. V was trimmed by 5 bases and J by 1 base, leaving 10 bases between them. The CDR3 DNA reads TGTGCCAGCAGCCTCGACAGAGGCACAGATACGCAGTATTTT. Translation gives CASSLDRGTDTQYF.

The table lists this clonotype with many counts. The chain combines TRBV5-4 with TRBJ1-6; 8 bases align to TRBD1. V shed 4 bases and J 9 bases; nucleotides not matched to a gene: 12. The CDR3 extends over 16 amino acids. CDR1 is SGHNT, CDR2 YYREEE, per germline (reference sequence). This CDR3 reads CASSTRTGNVFSPLHF. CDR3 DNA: TGTGCCAGCAGCACGAGGACAGGGAATGTTTTTTCACCCCTCCACTTT.

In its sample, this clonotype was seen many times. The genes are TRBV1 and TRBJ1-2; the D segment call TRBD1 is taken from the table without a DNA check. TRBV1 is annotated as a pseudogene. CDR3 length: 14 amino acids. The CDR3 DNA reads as TGCACCAGCACCACTCCGGGGTCTTCTTATGGCTACACCTTC. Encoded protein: CTSTTPGSSYGYTF.

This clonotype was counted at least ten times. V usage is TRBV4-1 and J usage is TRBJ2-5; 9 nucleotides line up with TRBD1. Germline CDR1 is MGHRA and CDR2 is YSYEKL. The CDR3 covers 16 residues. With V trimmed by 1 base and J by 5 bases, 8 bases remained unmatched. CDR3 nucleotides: TGCGCCAGCAGCCAAGGGGGGACAGGGATGCAGGAGACCCAGTACTTC. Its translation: CASSQGGTGMQETQYF.

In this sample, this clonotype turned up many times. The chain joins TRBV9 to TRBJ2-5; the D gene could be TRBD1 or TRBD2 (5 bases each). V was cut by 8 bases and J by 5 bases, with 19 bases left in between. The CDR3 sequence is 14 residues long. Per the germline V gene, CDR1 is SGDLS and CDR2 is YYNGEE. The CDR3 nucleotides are TGTGCCAGTGGGGCCGGGGCCATGGGTGAGACCCAGTACTTC. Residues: CASGAGAMGETQYF.

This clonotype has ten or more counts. The CDR3 region has the DNA TGTGCCACCAGCAGAGGTCAGGCAGGGGGGCGATTAGATACGCAGTATTTT. Protein: CATSRGQAGGRLDTQYF. The gene calls are TRBV15 and TRBJ2-3, with D maybe TRBD1 (7 bases). With 1 base removed from V and 5 bases from J, the gap between germline ends came to 19 bases. CDR1 is LNHNV and CDR2 is YYDKDF in the germline V gene (reference sequence). The CDR3 has 17 residues.

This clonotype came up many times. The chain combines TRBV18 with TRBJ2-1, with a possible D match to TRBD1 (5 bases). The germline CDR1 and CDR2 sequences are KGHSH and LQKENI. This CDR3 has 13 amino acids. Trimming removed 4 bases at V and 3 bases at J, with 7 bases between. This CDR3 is CASSLQGYNEQFF. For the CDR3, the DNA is TGTGCCAGCTCACTCCAGGGCTACAATGAGCAGTTCTTC. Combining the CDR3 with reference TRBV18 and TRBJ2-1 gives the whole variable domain NAGVMQNPRHLVRRRGQEARLRCSPMKGHSHVYWYRQLPEEGLKFMVYLQKENIIDESGMPKERFSAEFPKEGPSILRIQQVVRGDSAAYFCASSLQGYNEQFFGPGTRLTVL.

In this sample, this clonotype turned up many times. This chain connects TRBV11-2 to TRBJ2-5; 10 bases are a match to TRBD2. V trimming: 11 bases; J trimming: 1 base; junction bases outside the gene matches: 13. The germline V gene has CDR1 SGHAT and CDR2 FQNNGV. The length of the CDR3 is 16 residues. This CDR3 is CAPPGGSGGIQETQYF. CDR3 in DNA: TGTGCCCCGCCGGGGGGTAGCGGGGGGATCCAAGAGACCCAGTACTTC.

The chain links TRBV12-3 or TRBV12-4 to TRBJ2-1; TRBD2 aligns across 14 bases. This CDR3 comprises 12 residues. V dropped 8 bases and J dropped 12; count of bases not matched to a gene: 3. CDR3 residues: CASGGLAGGQFF. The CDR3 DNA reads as TGTGCCAGCGGAGGACTAGCGGGGGGGCAGTTCTTC.

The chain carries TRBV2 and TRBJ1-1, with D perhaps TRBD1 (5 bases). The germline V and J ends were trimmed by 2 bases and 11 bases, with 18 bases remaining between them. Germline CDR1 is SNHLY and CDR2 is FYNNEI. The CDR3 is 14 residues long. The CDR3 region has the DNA TGTGCCAGCAGTGAACAGGGCCCCTCTGGTTTGGCTTTCTTT. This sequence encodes CASSEQGPSGLAFF. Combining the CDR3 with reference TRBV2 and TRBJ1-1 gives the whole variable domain EPEVTQTPSHQVTQMGQEVILRCVPISNHLYFYWYRQILGQKVEFLVSFYNNEISEKSEIFDDQFSVERPDGSNFTLKIRSTKLEDSAMYFCASSEQGPSGLAFFGQGTRLTVV.

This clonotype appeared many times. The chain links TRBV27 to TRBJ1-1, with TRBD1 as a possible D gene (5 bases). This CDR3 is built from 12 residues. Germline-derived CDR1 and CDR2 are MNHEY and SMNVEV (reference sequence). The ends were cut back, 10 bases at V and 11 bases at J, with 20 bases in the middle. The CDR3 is CATEPGEREAFF. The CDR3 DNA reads TGTGCCACCGAGCCGGGGGAACGGGAGGCTTTCTTT.